This T cell receptor beta chain was documented in a study of cytomegalovirus exposure and HLA in healthy donors. Overall study findings and caveats: Earlier analysis yielded a pattern in which most TCR beta V segments were productive about 90% or about 30% of the time. When a later analysis was performed, an Asian-associated ancestry cluster reportedly had fewer N-insertions than the roughly 630-donor mean. Whilst most TCR sequences proved rare, a subset of public TCRs occurred across many donors.

This clone has just a few counts. Its antigen is currently unknown. Germline CDR1 and CDR2: SNHLY and FYNNEI. Trimming left V 2 bases short and J 3 bases short, with 14 bases between. This CDR3 spans 15 amino acids. Unrecorded immune exposure was likely among donors, who were nominally healthy when sampled. PCR primers comprised 60 Vbeta and 13 Jbeta primers. Sequencing was performed with immunoSEQ multiplex PCR; in TCRdb, only in-frame clones are kept and a portion is missing. The sample carries around 110,000 clones, 81% recorded once. Specimen: PBMCs. The chain couples TRBV2 to TRBJ2-7; tentatively, D is TRBD1 (6 bases). The clonotype comes from a woman aged 30 to 39 in good health and CMV-seronegative. CDR3 region: CASSEPHRALYEQYF. Here the CDR3 DNA reads TGTGCCAGCAGTGAACCCCACAGGGCCCTCTACGAGCAGTACTTC.